This entry lists 2 T cell receptor beta chains sequenced from one sample in a study of T cell repertoires in cytomegalovirus infection. TCRdb reprocessed the reads with MiXCR, giving one entry per CDR3 protein. The data contain just under 550,000 distinct CDR3 sequences, around a quarter of them singletons. Material for sequencing was PBMCs. Every receptor here comes from a human donor in good health (CMV status not recorded). Some clones in this sample may be carry-over from other donors' samples.

The chain combines TRBV7-1 with TRBJ2-3; 11 nucleotides line up with TRBD1. TRBV7-1 is designated an ORF whose function remains uncertain. The CDR3 consists of 15 residues. The ends lost 9 bases at V and 4 bases at J; junction bases unmatched: 9. The CDR3, as DNA: TGTGCCAGTGGGACGGACAGGGGGCTATCAGATACGCAGTATTTT. Its translation is CASGTDRGLSDTQYF.

This clonotype was counted a single time. The chain carries TRBV20-1 and TRBJ2-7; D not certain. Germline CDR1 DFQATT, CDR2 SNEGSKA (reference sequence). The V gene lost 2 bases and the J gene lost 0 bases, with 11 bases spanning the gap. The length of the CDR3 is 14 residues. The chain's CDR3 is CSARTETFSYEQYF. The CDR3 DNA is TGCAGTGCTAGAACAGAAACCTTCTCCTACGAGCAGTACTTC.